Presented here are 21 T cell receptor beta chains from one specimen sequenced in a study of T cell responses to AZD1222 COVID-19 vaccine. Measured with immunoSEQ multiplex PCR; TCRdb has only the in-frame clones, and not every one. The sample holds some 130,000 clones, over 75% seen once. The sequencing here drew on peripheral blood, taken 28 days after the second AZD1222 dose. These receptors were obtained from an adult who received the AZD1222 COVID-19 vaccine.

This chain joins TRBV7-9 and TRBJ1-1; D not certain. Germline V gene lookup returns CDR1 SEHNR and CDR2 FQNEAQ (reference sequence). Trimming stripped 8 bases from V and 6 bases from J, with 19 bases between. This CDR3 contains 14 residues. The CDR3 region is CASASMGSLAEAFF. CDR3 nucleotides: TGTGCCAGCGCCTCCATGGGGAGCTTGGCTGAAGCTTTCTTT.

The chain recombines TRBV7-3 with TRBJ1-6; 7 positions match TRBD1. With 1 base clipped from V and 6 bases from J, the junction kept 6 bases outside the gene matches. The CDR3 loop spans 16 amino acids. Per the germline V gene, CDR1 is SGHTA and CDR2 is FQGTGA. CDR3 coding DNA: TGTGCCAGCAGCTTAAACGGGGACAGAGGTAATTCACCCCTCCACTTT. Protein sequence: CASSLNGDRGNSPLHF.

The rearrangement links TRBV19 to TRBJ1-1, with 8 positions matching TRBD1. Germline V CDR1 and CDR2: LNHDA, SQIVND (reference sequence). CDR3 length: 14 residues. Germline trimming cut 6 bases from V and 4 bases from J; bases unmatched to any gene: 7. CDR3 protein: CASRDGQGSTEAFF. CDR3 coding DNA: TGTGCCAGTAGGGACGGACAGGGAAGCACTGAAGCTTTCTTT.

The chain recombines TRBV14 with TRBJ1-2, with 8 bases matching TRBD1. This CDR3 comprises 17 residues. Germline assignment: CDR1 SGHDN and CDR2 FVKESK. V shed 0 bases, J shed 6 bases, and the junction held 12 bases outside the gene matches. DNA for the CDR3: TGTGCCAGCAGCCAAGAAAGATGGGCAGGGGGCTTCGATGGCTACACCTTC. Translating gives CASSQERWAGGFDGYTF.

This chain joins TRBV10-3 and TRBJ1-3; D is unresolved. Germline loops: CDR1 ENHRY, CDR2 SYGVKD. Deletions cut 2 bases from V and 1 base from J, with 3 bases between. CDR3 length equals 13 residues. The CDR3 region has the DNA TGTGCCATCAGTGAGGGATCTGGAAACACCATATATTTT. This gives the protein CAISEGSGNTIYF.

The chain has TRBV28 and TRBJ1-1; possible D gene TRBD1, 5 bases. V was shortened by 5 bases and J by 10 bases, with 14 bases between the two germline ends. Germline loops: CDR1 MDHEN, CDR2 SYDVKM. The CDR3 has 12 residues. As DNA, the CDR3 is TGTGCCAGCAGTACCCCAGGGAGGGTAGCTTTCTTT. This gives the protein CASSTPGRVAFF. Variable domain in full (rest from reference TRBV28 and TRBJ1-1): DVKVTQSSRYLVKRTGEKVFLECVQDMDHENMFWYRQDPGLGLRLIYFSYDVKMKEKGDIPEGYSVSREKKERFSLILESASTNQTSMYLCASSTPGRVAFFGQGTRLTVV.

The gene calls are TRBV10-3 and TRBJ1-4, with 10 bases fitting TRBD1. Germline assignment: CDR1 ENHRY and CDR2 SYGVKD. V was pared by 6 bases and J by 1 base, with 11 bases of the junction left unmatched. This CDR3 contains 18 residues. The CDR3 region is CAIRPGQGITGTNEKLFF. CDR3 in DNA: TGTGCCATCAGACCGGGACAGGGGATTACAGGAACTAATGAAAAACTGTTTTTT.

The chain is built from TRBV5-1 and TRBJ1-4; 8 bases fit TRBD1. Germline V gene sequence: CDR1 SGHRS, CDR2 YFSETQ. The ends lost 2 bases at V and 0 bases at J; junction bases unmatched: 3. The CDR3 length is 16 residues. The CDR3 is CASSFGQGPTNEKLFF. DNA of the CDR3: TGCGCCAGCAGCTTTGGACAGGGTCCAACTAATGAAAAACTGTTTTTT.

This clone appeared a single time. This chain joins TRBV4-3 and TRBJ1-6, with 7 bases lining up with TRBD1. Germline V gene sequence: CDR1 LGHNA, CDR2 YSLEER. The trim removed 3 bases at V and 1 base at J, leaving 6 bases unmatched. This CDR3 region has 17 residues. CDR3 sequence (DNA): TGCGCCAGCAGCCATGACAGGGAATGGTCCTATAATTCACCCCTCCACTTT. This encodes CASSHDREWSYNSPLHF.

DNA for the CDR3: TGCGCCAGCAGCCAGCGGACTAGCGCCTACAATGAGCAGTTCTTC. Translated, it gives CASSQRTSAYNEQFF. V is TRBV4-1 and J is TRBJ2-1, with 9 positions matching TRBD2. From germline, CDR1 is MGHRA and CDR2 YSYEKL. There are 15 residues in the CDR3. V lost 3 bases, J lost 2 bases, and 2 bases stayed unmatched.

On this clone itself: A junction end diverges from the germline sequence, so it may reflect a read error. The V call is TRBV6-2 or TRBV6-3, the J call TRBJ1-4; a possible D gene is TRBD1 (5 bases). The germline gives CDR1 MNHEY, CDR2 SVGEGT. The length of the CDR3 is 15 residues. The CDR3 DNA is TGTGCCAGCCGTTACCGGGACGATCGGGATGAAAAACTGTTTTTT. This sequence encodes CASRYRDDRDEKLFF.

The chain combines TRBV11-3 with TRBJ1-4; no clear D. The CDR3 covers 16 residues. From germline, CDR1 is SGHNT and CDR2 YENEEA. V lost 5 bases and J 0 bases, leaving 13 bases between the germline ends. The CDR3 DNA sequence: TGTGCCAGCAGCCTCCCTGGATTGGCAACTAATGAAAAACTGTTTTTT. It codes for CASSLPGLATNEKLFF.

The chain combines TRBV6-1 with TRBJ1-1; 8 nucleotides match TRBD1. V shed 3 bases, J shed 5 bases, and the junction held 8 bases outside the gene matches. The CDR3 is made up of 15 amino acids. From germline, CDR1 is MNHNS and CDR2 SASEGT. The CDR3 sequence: CASSDDPDRATEAFF. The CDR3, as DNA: TGTGCCAGCAGTGATGACCCGGACAGGGCGACTGAAGCTTTCTTT.

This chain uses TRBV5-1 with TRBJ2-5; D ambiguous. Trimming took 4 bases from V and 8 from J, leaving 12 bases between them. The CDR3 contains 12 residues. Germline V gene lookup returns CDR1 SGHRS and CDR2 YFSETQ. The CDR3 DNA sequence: TGCGCCAGCAGCAACCCAAGAGATACCCAGTACTTC. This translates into CASSNPRDTQYF.

CDR3 bases: TGTGCCAGTAGCCCCCGTTATACCTACGAGCAGTACTTC. This gives the protein CASSPRYTYEQYF. The chain couples TRBV19 to TRBJ2-7, with D unclear. The CDR3 has 13 amino acids. V was cut by 6 bases and J by 2 bases, with 11 bases left in between. Germline V gene data show CDR1 as LNHDA and CDR2 as SQIVND (reference sequence).

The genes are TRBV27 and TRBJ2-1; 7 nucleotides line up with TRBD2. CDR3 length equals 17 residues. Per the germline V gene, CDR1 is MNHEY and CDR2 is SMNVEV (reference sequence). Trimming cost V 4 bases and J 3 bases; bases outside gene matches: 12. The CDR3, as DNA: TGTGCCAGCAGTTCAGGCCCAGGGAGGGCAAGCTACAATGAGCAGTTCTTC. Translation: CASSSGPGRASYNEQFF.

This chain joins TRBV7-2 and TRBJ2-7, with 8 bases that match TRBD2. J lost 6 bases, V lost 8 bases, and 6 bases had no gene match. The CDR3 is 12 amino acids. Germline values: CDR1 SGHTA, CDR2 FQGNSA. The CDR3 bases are TGTGCCAGCTCGGGCGGGGGGCGCGAGCAGTACTTC. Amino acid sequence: CASSGGGREQYF.

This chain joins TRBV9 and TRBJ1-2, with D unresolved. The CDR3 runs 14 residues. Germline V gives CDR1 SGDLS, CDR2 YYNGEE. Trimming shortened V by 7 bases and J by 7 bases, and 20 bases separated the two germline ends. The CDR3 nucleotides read TGTGCCAGCGCCCGGGATCGGTTCTCGAGTGGCTACACCTTC. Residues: CASARDRFSSGYTF.

The CDR3 sequence: CASSYGGVGNYGYTF. For the CDR3, the DNA is TGTGCCAGCAGTTACGGAGGCGTCGGCAACTATGGCTACACCTTC. This chain joins TRBV6-5 and TRBJ1-2; D gene unclear. Germline loops: CDR1 MNHEY, CDR2 SVGAGI. Trimming stripped 2 bases from V and 2 bases from J, with 12 bases between. The CDR3 length is 15 residues.

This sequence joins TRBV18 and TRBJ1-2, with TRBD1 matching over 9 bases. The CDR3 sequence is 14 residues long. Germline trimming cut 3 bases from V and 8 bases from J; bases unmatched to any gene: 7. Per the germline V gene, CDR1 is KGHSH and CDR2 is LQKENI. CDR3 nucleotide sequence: TGTGCCAGCTCACCCGAACAGGGGGCGTCGGGCTACACCTTC. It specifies CASSPEQGASGYTF.

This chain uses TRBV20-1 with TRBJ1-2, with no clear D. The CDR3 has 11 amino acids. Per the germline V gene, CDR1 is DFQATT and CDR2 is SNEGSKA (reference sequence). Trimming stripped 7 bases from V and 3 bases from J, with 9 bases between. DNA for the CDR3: TGCAGTGGCGGGTCTGACTATGGCTACACCTTC. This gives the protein CSGGSDYGYTF.